Each of the 3 T cell receptor beta chains below was sequenced from the same sample in a study of blood T cell repertoires in COVID-19 (dated by TCRdb to 2019 to 2021). Library prep was done by the immunoSEQ multiplex PCR assay. In TCRdb, the immuneACCESS table is reduced to in-frame sequences with V and J assigned. These tables do not hold every clone; where another copy was compared, an unresolved V gene accounts for under half, and the others remain unexplained. The table for this sample lists hundreds of thousands of clones; 70% to 90% of them were counted only once. The ten biggest clones cover approximately 8% of the sample. Sample: PBMCs or T cells enriched from blood (not recorded which). These receptors came from a woman aged 60-75 years who had recovered from COVID-19.

V usage is TRBV5-4 and J usage is TRBJ2-7, with 11 bases identical to TRBD1. CDR3 length: 15 residues. J was trimmed by 2 bases and V by 0 bases; bases with no gene match: 1. Germline values: CDR1 SGHNT, CDR2 YYREEE (reference sequence). The CDR3 protein is CASSLGGQGAYEQYF. The DNA for the CDR3 is TGTGCCAGCAGCTTGGGGGGACAGGGGGCCTACGAGCAGTACTTC.

This chain connects TRBV19 to TRBJ1-5, with D perhaps TRBD1 (6 bases). Trimming removed 5 bases from V and 2 bases from J, with 16 bases in between. The CDR3 is 16 residues long. CDR1 is LNHDA, CDR2 SQIVND, per germline (reference sequence). The CDR3 region has the DNA TGTGCCAGTAGTCCCCACAGGGCAGAAGGCAATCAGCCCCAGCATTTT. This sequence encodes CASSPHRAEGNQPQHF.

This clone was observed once. The chain uses TRBV24-1 and TRBJ2-7, with D perhaps matching TRBD2 (6 bases). CDR3 size: 13 residues. Germline loops: CDR1 KGHDR, CDR2 SFDVKD. The germline V and J ends were trimmed by 12 bases and 5 bases, with 19 bases remaining between them. This CDR3 is CALAPGEDDEQYV. DNA of the CDR3: TGTGCCCTAGCCCCGGGGGAGGATGACGAGCAGTACGTC.